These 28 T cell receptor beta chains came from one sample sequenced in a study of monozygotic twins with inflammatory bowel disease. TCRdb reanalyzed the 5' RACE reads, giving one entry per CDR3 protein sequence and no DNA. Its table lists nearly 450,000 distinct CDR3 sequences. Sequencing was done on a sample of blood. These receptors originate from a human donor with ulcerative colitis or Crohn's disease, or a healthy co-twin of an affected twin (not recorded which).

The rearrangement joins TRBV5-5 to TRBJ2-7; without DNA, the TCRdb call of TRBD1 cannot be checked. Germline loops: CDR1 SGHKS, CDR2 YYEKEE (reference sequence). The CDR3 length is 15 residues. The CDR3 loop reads CASSSPGSVSYEQYF.

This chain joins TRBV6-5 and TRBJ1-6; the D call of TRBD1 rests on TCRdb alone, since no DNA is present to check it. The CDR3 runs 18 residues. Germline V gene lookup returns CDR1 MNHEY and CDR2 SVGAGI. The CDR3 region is CASSPYVTPTADNSPLHF.

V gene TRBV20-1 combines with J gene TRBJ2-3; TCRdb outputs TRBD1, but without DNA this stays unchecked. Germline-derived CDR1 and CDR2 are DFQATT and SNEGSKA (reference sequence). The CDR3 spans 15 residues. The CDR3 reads CSARPPGTAADTQYF.

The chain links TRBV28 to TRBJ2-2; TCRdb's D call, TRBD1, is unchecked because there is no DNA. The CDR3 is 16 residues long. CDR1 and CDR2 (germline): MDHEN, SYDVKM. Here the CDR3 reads CASSPQIRGDTGELFF.

CDR3 protein: CASSKDQGTGHPNEQFF. The V gene is TRBV21-1, the J gene TRBJ2-1; TCRdb's D call, TRBD1, is unchecked because there is no DNA. TRBV21-1 is deemed a pseudogene. The CDR3 spans 17 residues.

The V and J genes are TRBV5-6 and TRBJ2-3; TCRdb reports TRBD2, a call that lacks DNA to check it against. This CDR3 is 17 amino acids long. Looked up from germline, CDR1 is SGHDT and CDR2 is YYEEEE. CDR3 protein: CASSFPGLAGGRGTQYF. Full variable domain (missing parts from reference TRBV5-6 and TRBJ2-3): DAGVTQSPTHLIKTRGQQVTLRCSPKSGHDTVSWYQQALGQGPQFIFQYYEEEERQRGNFPDRFSGHQFPNYSSELNVNALLLGDSALYLCASSFPGLAGGRGTQYFGPGTRLTVL.

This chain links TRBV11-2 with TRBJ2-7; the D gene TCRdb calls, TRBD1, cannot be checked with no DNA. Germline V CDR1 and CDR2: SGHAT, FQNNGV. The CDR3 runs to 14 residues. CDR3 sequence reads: CASSPSDQGYEQYF.

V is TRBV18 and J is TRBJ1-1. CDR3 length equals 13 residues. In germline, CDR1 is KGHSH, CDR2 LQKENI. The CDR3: CASSPLQNTEAFF. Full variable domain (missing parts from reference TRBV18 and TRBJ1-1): NAGVMQNPRHLVRRRGQEARLRCSPMKGHSHVYWYRQLPEEGLKFMVYLQKENIIDESGMPKERFSAEFPKEGPSILRIQQVVRGDSAAYFCASSPLQNTEAFFGQGTRLTVV.

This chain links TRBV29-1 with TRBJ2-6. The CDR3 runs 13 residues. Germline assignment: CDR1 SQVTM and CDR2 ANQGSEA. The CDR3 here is CSVEGYGANVLTF.

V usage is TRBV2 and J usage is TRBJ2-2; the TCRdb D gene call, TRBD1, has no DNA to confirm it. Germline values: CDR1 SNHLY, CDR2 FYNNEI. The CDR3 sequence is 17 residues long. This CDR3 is CASSLGQGVSNTGELFF.

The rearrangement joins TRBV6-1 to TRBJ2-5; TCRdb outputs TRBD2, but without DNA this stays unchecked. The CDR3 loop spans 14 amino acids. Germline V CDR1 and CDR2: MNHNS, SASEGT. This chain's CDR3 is CASSDRGRVETQYF.

CDR3 residues: CASSQDWTVGQFF. The J gene is TRBJ2-1, the V gene TRBV3-1; the TCRdb D gene call, TRBD2, has no DNA to confirm it. Germline V gives CDR1 LGHDT, CDR2 YNNKEL (reference sequence). CDR3 length: 13 residues.

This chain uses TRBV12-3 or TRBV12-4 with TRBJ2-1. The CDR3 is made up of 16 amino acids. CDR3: CASSYTLNRNGDEQFF.

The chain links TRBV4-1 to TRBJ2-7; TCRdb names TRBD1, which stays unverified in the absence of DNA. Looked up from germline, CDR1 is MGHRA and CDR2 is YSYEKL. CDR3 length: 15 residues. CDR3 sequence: CASSQVGGGGYEQYF.

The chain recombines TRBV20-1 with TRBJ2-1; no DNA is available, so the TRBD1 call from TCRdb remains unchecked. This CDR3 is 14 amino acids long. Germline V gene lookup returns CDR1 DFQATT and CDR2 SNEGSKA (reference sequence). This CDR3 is CRATGGSSYNEQFF.

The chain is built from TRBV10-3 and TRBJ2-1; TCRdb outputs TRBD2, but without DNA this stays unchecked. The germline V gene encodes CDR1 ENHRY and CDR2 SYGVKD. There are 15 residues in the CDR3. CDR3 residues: CAISESGGPYNEQFF.

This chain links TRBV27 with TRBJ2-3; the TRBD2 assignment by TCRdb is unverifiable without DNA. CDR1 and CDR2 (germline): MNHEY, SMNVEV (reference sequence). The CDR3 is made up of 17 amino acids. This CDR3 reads CASSSRHPSWRGDTQYF.

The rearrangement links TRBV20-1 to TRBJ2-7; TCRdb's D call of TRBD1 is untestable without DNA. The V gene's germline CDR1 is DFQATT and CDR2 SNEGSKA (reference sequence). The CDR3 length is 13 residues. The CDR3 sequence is CSASFRGAYEQYF.

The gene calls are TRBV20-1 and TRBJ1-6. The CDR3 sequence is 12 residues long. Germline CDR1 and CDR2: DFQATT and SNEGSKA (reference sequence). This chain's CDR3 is CSATGYNSPLHF.

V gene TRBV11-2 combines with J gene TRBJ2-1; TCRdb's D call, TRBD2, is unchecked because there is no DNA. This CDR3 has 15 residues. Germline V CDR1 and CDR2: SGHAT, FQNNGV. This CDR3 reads CASSASLRVYNEQFF.

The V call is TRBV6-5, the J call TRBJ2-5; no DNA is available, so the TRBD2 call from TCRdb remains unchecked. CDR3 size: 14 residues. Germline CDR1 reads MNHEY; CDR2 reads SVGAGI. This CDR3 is CASSYSFSAETQYF.

CDR3 region: CSAIGLAEGNEQFF. This chain links TRBV20-1 with TRBJ2-1; TCRdb's D gene call, TRBD2, goes unchecked for lack of DNA. The CDR3 has 14 residues. Germline CDR1 is DFQATT and CDR2 is SNEGSKA (reference sequence).

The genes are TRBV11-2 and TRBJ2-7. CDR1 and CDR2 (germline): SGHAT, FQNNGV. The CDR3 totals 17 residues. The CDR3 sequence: CASNRGLNAGTDYEQYF.

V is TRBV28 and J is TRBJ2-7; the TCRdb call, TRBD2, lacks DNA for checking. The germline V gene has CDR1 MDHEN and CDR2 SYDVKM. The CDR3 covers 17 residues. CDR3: CASSWGASGRLSYEQYF.

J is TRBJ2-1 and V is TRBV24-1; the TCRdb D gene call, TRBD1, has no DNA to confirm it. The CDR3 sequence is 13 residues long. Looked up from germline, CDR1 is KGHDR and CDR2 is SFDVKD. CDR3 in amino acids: CATSELTGGEQFF.

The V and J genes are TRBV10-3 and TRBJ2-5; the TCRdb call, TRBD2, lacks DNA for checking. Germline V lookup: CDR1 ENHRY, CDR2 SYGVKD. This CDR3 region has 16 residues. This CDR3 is CAISESNSGRQETQYF.

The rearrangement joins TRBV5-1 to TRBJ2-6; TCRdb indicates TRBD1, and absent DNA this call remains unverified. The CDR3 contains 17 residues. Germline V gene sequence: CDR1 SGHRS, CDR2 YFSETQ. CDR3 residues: CASSLGQGVTGANVLTF.

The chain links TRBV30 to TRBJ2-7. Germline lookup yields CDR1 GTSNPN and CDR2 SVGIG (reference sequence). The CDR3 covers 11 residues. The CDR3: CAWSVGRQQYF. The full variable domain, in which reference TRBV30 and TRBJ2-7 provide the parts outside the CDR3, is SQTIHQWPATLVQPVGSPLSLECTVEGTSNPNLYWYRQAAGRGLQLLFYSVGIGQISSEVPQNLSASRPQDRQFILSSKKLLLSDSGFYLCAWSVGRQQYFGPGTRLTVT.